The source of this TCR beta chain is a study of T cell repertoires in cytomegalovirus infection (dated by TCRdb to the late 2010s). Regarding the study in general: Peptide stimulations targeted recently identified HLA-C-restricted CMV epitopes, whose presentation resists viral immunomodulation, together with well-studied HLA-B-restricted epitopes. Donor HLA type was relevant to the analysis, as public TCR beta signatures indicated carriage of CMV infection together with the matching HLA type.

Concerning this clonotype: Its antigen specificity is not known. No much larger clone exists at a distance of one base, and base qualities are not known.

Instrument used: Illumina HiSeq 1500. TCRdb cleaned the public reads at Q25 with fastp, built clones with MiXCR and kept in-frame beta chains. Identical CDR3 proteins give one entry, which carries the most common genes and DNA. The table for this sample lists about 770,000 distinct CDR3 sequences; roughly 29% of them were counted only once. In total, the top ten clones hold around 14% of the sample. V is pared back by 5 bases and J by 3 bases, with 16 bases lying between the germline termini. The CDR3 has 15 amino acids, counting the end cysteine and phenylalanine. Solely the CDR3 DNA is kept, with 45 bases framed from the first base. Read against the paper, the sample's treatment or condition label means: in vitro stimulation with specific CMV peptide epitopes to enrich CMV-specific T cells. What the research found in general, with its limitations: In both this cohort and an independent cohort of some 370 donors, the cumulative frequency of public TCR beta family members distinguished carriers of CMV infection plus the relevant HLA type. The ex vivo response was dominated by HLA-C-restricted CMV-specific TCR beta clonotypes, and the single most frequent clonotype in two of eight donors was supplied by these HLA-C-restricted clonotypes.

Sequenced material: cultured CD8+ T cells from PBMCs, taken from culture after CMV antigen stimulation. The clonotype comes from a human donor in good health (CMV status not recorded). Some clones in this sample may be carry-over from other donors' samples. Rearrangement joined TRBV12-3 or TRBV12-4 to TRBJ2-5; perhaps TRBD2 is the D gene, with 6 bases matching. The DNA is TGTGCCAGCAGTGCGGGTGGGTCTAGCGAAGAGACCCAGTACTTC. This is translated as CASSAGGSSEETQYF.